This T cell receptor beta chain was retrieved from a study of shared clonotypes between healthy human individuals. General study points: Four donors held approximately 4.5% of naive CD4 clonotypes in common. Large sequencing depth failed to make sorted-subset sequencing complete, rarefaction showed. An anticipated effect of sequencing depth on clonotype sharing among donors was recognized.

The method was immunoSEQ multiplex PCR; TCRdb's version includes in-frame clones alone and lacks a portion of them. The sample has about 1 million clones, approximately 72% seen once. The donors were all Caucasian adults (living in Nashville, Tennessee). The CDR3 totals 15 residues. The ends lost 7 bases at V and 0 bases at J; junction bases unmatched: 7. Germline values: CDR1 MNHNS, CDR2 SASEGT. This clone appeared a single time. Its target is unknown. Sequencing was done on a sample of memory CD4+ T cells sorted from blood. This sample's subset: CD45RA-negative fraction. This sequence joins TRBV6-1 and TRBJ2-3, with 7 bases aligning to TRBD2. The receptor was derived from a man between 18 and 35 years old in good health. The CDR3 loop reads CASKRDGISTDTQYF. The CDR3 DNA reads TGTGCCAGCAAGCGGGACGGAATTAGCACAGATACGCAGTATTTT.